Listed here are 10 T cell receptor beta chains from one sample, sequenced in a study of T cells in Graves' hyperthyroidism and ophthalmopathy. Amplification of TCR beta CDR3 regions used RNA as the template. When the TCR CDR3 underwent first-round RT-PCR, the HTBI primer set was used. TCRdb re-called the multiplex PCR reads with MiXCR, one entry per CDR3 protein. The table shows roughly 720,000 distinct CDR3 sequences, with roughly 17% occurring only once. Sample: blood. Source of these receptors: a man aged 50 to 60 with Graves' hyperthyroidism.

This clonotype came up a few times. The CDR3 nucleotides read TGTGCCAGCAGCCCCGACACGGGAGGGGAGACCCAGTACTTC. This gives the protein CASSPDTGGETQYF. The chain recombines TRBV4-2 with TRBJ2-5; 8 nucleotides align to TRBD2. Germline V CDR1 and CDR2: LGHNA, YNFKEQ. V shed 4 bases, J shed 5 bases, and the junction held 6 bases outside the gene matches. CDR3 length: 14 amino acids.

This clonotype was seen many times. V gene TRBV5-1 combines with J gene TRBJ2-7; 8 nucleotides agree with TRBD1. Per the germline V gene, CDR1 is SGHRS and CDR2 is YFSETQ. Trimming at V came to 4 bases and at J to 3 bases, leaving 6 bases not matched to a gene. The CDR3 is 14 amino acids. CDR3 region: CASSPWGQDYEQYF. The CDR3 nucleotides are TGCGCCAGCAGCCCATGGGGACAGGACTACGAGCAGTACTTC.

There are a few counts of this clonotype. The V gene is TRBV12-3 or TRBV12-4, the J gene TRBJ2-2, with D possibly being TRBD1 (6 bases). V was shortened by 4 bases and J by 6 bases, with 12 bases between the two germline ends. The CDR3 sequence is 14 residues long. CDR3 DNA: TGTGCCAGCAGTTCACCCCACAGGGCCGGGGAGCTGTTTTTT. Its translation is CASSSPHRAGELFF.

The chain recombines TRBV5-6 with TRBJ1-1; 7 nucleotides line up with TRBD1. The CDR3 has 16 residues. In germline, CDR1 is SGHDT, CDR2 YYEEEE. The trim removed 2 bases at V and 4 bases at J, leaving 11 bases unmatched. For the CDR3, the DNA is TGTGCCAGCAGCTTCCCACCAGGGGGTATGAGCACTGAAGCTTTCTTT. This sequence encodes CASSFPPGGMSTEAFF.

The CDR3 region is CASSESSGAYNEQFF. CDR3 bases: TGCGCCAGCAGTGAATCTAGCGGGGCCTACAATGAGCAGTTCTTC. The gene calls are TRBV10-2 and TRBJ2-1; 9 bases fit TRBD2. The germline gives CDR1 WSHSY, CDR2 SAAADI. V lost 3 bases to trimming and J lost 2 bases; unmatched junction nucleotides: 2. CDR3 length: 15 residues.

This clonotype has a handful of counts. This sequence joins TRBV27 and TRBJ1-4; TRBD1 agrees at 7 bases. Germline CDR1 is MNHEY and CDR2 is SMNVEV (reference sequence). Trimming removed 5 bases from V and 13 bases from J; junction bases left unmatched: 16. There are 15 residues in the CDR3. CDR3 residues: CASSPTWDSQFRLFF. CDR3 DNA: TGTGCCAGCAGTCCGACTTGGGACAGTCAGTTTAGACTGTTTTTT.

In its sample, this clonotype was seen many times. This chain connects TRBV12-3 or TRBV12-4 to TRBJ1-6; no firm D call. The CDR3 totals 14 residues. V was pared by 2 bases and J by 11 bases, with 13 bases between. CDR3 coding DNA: TGTGCCAGCAGTTTACGACACCAAGATACACCCCTCCACTTT. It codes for CASSLRHQDTPLHF.

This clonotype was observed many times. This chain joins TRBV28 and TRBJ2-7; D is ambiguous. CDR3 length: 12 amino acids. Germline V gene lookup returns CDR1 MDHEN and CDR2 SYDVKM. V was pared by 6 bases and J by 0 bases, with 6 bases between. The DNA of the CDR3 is TGTGCCAGCAGGATGGGCTCCTACGAGCAGTACTTC. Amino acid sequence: CASRMGSYEQYF.

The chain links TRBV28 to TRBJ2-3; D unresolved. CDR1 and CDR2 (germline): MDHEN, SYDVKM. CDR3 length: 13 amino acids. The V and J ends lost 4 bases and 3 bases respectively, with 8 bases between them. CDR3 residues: CASSSAGTDTQYF. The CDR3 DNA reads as TGTGCCAGCAGTTCAGCAGGAACAGATACGCAGTATTTT.

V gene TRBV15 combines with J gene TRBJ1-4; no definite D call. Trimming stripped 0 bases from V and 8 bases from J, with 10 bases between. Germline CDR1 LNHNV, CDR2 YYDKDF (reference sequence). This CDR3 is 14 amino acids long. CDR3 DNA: TGTGCCACCAGCAGAGATCGTGGGGAGGAAAAACTGTTTTTT. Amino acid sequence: CATSRDRGEEKLFF.